In this sample, the clone carrying this T cell receptor (beta chain) turned up many times. Its antigen is unknown. This entry belongs to a study of CD8+CD57+ T cells in acquired aplastic anemia. Study background: Isolated CD4+ and CD8+ cells, once sorted, yielded DNA averaging around 3 ug. Mean read depth for CD4+ cells from healthy donors was some 11 million. Study-wide findings and caveats: Around 27 sequences, all CD8+ CDR3, were shared between patients and controls.

TCR beta VDJ combinations and CDR3 sequences were profiled from genomic DNA. MiXCR was run by TCRdb on the reads, yielding one entry per CDR3 protein. The top ten clones hold about 16% of a sample with about 190,000 distinct CDR3 sequences, around half of them seen once. The CDR3 runs 15 residues. CDR1 is LGHNA, CDR2 YNFKEQ, per germline. V lost 1 base to trimming and J lost 0 bases, with 7 bases between them. This chain links TRBV4-2 with TRBJ1-3; D is undetermined. Sequenced: sorted CD4+, CD8+, or CD8+CD57+ T cells (not recorded which) from PBMCs. This TCR came from a human donor in good health, serving as a control. This chain's CDR3 is CASSQGRNSGNTIYF. CDR3 nucleotide sequence: TGTGCCAGCAGCCAAGGTCGGAACTCTGGAAACACCATATATTTT.